The 26 T cell receptor beta chains below come from one sample, sequenced in a study of a mutant IDH1 vaccine in newly diagnosed glioma (dated by TCRdb to about 2021). The meaning of the sample's time point label: week 11, during vaccination. Every vaccine dose consisted of 300 ug of a 20-mer mutant IDH1 peptide in Montanide, administered subcutaneously together with topical imiquimod. The antigens of these receptors remain unknown. Library creation used the immunoSEQ multiplex PCR assay. What TCRdb holds here is the immuneACCESS table cut down to in-frame rearrangements. Part of the clones is not present; checked against another copy, under half of the missing clones reflect an unresolved V gene, and the others are unexplained. In this sample the table shows 35,000 to 40,000 clones, about four fifths of which occur a single time. The biggest ten clones account for about 2.2% of the sample. The source material was PBMCs, sampled from a glioma patient whose treatment included an IDH1 peptide vaccine. The origin of the receptors is a man aged 35 to 55 with glioma.

As concerns this clone: The conserved closing phenylalanine or tryptophan is absent in this CDR3, likely reflecting a read error. It is unclear where the CDR3 begins or ends on the DNA, so no DNA is shown, and the CDR3 is as TCRdb lists it. The chain employs TRBV7-9 and TRBJ2-7; the table's D call, TRBD2, was not checked against the DNA. Looked up from germline, CDR1 is SEHNR and CDR2 is FQNEAQ (reference sequence). Termini included, the CDR3 measures 13 amino acids. The CDR3 reads CASSLAFGVRRWR.

The V and J genes are TRBV5-1 and TRBJ2-4, with a weak D call TRBD1 (5 bases). V lost 2 bases and J lost 8, with 11 bases in between. Germline-derived CDR1 and CDR2 are SGHRS and YFSETQ. This CDR3 is built from 13 residues. For the CDR3, the DNA is TGCGCCAGCAGCTTAGGGGTGGTAGACATTCAGTACTTC. It is translated as CASSLGVVDIQYF.

The V call is TRBV4-2, the J call TRBJ2-5; D ambiguous. The germline gives CDR1 LGHNA, CDR2 YNFKEQ. The CDR3 spans 15 residues. V was clipped by 1 base and J by 5 bases, with 14 bases between them. The CDR3 loop reads CASSQGSTPRETQYF. CDR3 sequence (DNA): TGTGCCAGCAGCCAAGGGTCGACCCCACGCGAGACCCAGTACTTC.

The genes are TRBV6-1 and TRBJ2-2; D assignment may be TRBD1 or TRBD2 (6 bases each). The CDR3 covers 16 residues. From germline, CDR1 is MNHNS and CDR2 SASEGT. V was pared by 4 bases and J by 7 bases, with 19 bases between. CDR3 loop: CASSGGARRPLGELFF. In DNA form, the CDR3 reads TGTGCCAGCAGTGGGGGGGCCAGGCGGCCCCTCGGGGAGCTGTTTTTT.

This clone was seen once. V and J are TRBV19 and TRBJ2-1; TRBD1 matches at 9 bases. V lost 0 bases, J lost 9 bases, and 3 bases stayed unmatched. The CDR3 spans 14 residues. Germline CDR1 reads LNHDA; CDR2 reads SQIVND (reference sequence). The CDR3 protein is CASSIDGTGSEQFF. The CDR3 coding sequence is TGTGCCAGTAGTATAGATGGGACAGGGAGTGAGCAGTTCTTC.

This clone was counted between two and nine times. This chain uses TRBV4-3 with TRBJ2-3, with 13 bases identical to TRBD2. Per the germline V gene, CDR1 is LGHNA and CDR2 is YSLEER. V trimming: 4 bases; J trimming: 2 bases; junction bases outside the gene matches: 3. The CDR3 extends over 16 amino acids. CDR3 nucleotides: TGCGCCAGCAGCCGACTAGCGGGGGGACCCACAGATACGCAGTATTTT. This sequence encodes CASSRLAGGPTDTQYF.

V gene TRBV6-6 combines with J gene TRBJ1-6, with D hard to call. The germline gives CDR1 MNHNY, CDR2 SVGAGI (reference sequence). This CDR3 has 13 amino acids. V lost 4 bases, J lost 4 bases, and 5 bases lay in between. CDR3 nucleotide sequence: TGTGCCAGCAGTTCAATATATAATTCACCCCTCCACTTT. Its protein is CASSSIYNSPLHF.

A single count supports this clone. The genes are TRBV9 and TRBJ2-3; D perhaps matches TRBD2 (6 bases). V was trimmed by 4 bases and J by 2 bases, leaving 14 bases between them. The CDR3 has 15 amino acids. Per germline, CDR1 SGDLS and CDR2 YYNGEE. CDR3 in amino acids: CASSPKERVTDTQYF. CDR3 sequence (DNA): TGTGCCAGCAGCCCTAAGGAGCGGGTCACAGATACGCAGTATTTT.

V usage is TRBV5-6 and J usage is TRBJ1-2; weak D call: TRBD1 (5 bases). Looked up from germline, CDR1 is SGHDT and CDR2 is YYEEEE. The V end was cut by 2 bases, the J end by 2 bases, with 13 bases between. The CDR3 runs to 15 residues. Here the CDR3 DNA reads TGTGCCAGCAGCTTAGGGGAAACCCTAAACTATGGCTACACCTTC. Translation gives CASSLGETLNYGYTF.

The chain combines TRBV14 with TRBJ2-7; 7 nucleotides align to TRBD2. Germline V gene data show CDR1 as SGHDN and CDR2 as FVKESK. The CDR3 runs to 13 residues. Trimming cost V 3 bases and J 2 bases; bases outside gene matches: 1. The CDR3 region has the DNA TGTGCCAGCAGCCACGCGGGAGCCTACGAGCAGTACTTC. Translation gives CASSHAGAYEQYF. Based on the CDR3 plus reference TRBV14 and TRBJ2-7, the full variable domain is EAGVTQFPSHSVIEKGQTVTLRCDPISGHDNLYWYRRVMGKEIKFLLHFVKESKQDESGMPNNRFLAERTGGTYSTLKVQPAELEDSGVYFCASSHAGAYEQYFGPGTRLTVT.

This clone has a handful of counts. The chain joins TRBV7-6 to TRBJ2-7; D is possibly TRBD2 (6 bases). V lost 1 base, J lost 7 bases, and 23 bases lay in between. The CDR3 is 17 residues long. Per germline, CDR1 SGHVS and CDR2 FNYEAQ. In nucleotides, the CDR3 is TGTGCCAGCAGCTTAGGGCCAGGGCGCAGCGGGTCTAGAGAGCAGTACTTC. Residues: CASSLGPGRSGSREQYF.

This rearrangement joins TRBV9 to TRBJ2-1, with a weak D call TRBD2 (5 bases). This CDR3 has 15 residues. V shed 0 bases and J shed 2 bases, with 9 bases lying between them. Germline CDR1 is SGDLS and CDR2 is YYNGEE. CDR3 sequence: CASSVVGVAYNEQFF. In DNA form, the CDR3 reads TGTGCCAGCAGCGTAGTGGGAGTCGCCTACAATGAGCAGTTCTTC.

This clone was seen a handful of times. V usage is TRBV19 and J usage is TRBJ2-1; TRBD2 agrees at 11 bases. J lost 3 bases, V lost 1 base, and 5 bases had no gene match. Per the germline V gene, CDR1 is LNHDA and CDR2 is SQIVND (reference sequence). CDR3 size: 17 residues. CDR3 sequence: CASSIGSGRAIYNEQFF. CDR3 in DNA: TGTGCCAGTAGTATAGGTAGCGGGAGGGCCATCTACAATGAGCAGTTCTTC.

The chain has TRBV4-2 and TRBJ2-1, with 7 bases aligning to TRBD2. This CDR3 has 15 amino acids. Germline lookup yields CDR1 LGHNA and CDR2 YNFKEQ. The junction had 9 bases not matched to a gene; V was cut back by 1 base and J by 9 bases. The CDR3 sequence: CASSQGGGSGVEQFF. CDR3 bases: TGTGCCAGCAGCCAAGGGGGCGGGAGCGGGGTTGAGCAGTTCTTC.

The rearrangement joins TRBV5-4 to TRBJ2-5; maybe TRBD2 (6 bases). Per germline, CDR1 SGHNT and CDR2 YYREEE (reference sequence). Trimming removed 3 bases at V and 3 bases at J, with 21 bases between. The CDR3 is 17 residues long. The CDR3 bases are TGTGCCAGCAGCTCCCCATTACGAAGCGGAGGGGAAGAGACCCAGTACTTC. Its protein is CASSSPLRSGGEETQYF.

This clone was observed once. The chain joins TRBV5-1 to TRBJ2-2; D perhaps matches TRBD1 (6 bases). Germline CDR1 and CDR2: SGHRS and YFSETQ. This CDR3 is built from 18 residues. V was clipped by 4 bases and J by 0 bases, with 19 bases between them. The CDR3 is CASSPRTGPRANTGELFF. The CDR3 coding sequence is TGCGCCAGCAGCCCCCGAACAGGGCCAAGGGCGAACACCGGGGAGCTGTTTTTT.

The V call is TRBV11-2, the J call TRBJ2-5, with D perhaps TRBD1 (7 bases). Germline CDR1 SGHAT, CDR2 FQNNGV. CDR3 length: 16 residues. The ends were cut back, 1 base at V and 5 bases at J, with 17 bases in the middle. The CDR3 sequence: CASSLVGQGGLETQYF. The CDR3 nucleotides are TGTGCCAGCAGCTTAGTCGGGCAGGGGGGTCTGGAGACCCAGTACTTC.

The rearrangement joins TRBV5-1 to TRBJ2-5; the D gene is possibly TRBD1 (6 bases). Germline V CDR1 and CDR2: SGHRS, YFSETQ. This CDR3 is built from 11 residues. Trimming pared 7 bases from V and 5 bases from J, leaving 9 bases between. The CDR3 nucleotides are TGCGCCAGCGCGCAGGGGGAGACCCAGTACTTC. This translates into CASAQGETQYF. Full variable domain (missing parts from reference TRBV5-1 and TRBJ2-5): KAGVTQTPRYLIKTRGQQVTLSCSPISGHRSVSWYQQTPGQGLQFLFEYFSETQRNKGNFPGRFSGRQFSNSRSEMNVSTLELGDSALYLCASAQGETQYFGPGTRLLVL.

This clone has a single count. V is TRBV29-1 and J is TRBJ2-5; TRBD2 matches 13 bases. The J call is in doubt because the DNA end fits TRBJ2-7 better. In germline, CDR1 is SQVTM, CDR2 ANQGSEA. The CDR3 totals 13 residues. The CDR3 is CSVGGLAGDEQYF. The CDR3 DNA follows: TGCAGCGTTGGTGGACTAGCGGGAGACGAGCAGTACTTC.

This clone has more than one count but fewer than ten. The chain recombines TRBV5-1 with TRBJ2-1; D not certain. Trimming stripped 0 bases from V and 5 bases from J, with 3 bases between. This CDR3 comprises 12 residues. Germline-derived CDR1 and CDR2 are SGHRS and YFSETQ. The CDR3 coding sequence is TGCGCCAGCAGCTTGGAGAACAATGAGCAGTTCTTC. Translating gives CASSLENNEQFF.

As to this clone: This sample includes further DNA sequences coding for the same CDR3. The chain employs TRBV7-2 and TRBJ1-5, with unresolved D. The V end was cut by 1 base, the J end by 0 bases, with 1 base between. Looked up from germline, CDR1 is SGHTA and CDR2 is FQGNSA. This CDR3 is built from 13 residues. The CDR3 spells CASSLDSNQPQHF. DNA for the CDR3: TGTGCCAGCAGCTTAGATAGCAATCAGCCCCAGCATTTT.

The gene calls are TRBV7-8 and TRBJ2-7, with D possibly matching TRBD2 (5 bases). Deletions cut 5 bases from V and 7 bases from J, with 24 bases between. The CDR3 is 16 residues long. Germline V gives CDR1 SGHVS, CDR2 FQNEAQ. The CDR3 is CASSKGIYVRAEEQYF. CDR3 DNA: TGTGCCAGCAGCAAAGGGATTTATGTCAGAGCGGAGGAGCAGTACTTC.

The chain is built from TRBV25-1 and TRBJ2-2, with D perhaps TRBD1 (6 bases). Germline V gene sequence: CDR1 MGHDK, CDR2 SYGVNS. The CDR3 consists of 14 residues. V was trimmed by 2 bases and J by 3 bases, leaving 7 bases between them. In DNA, the CDR3 is TGTGCCAGCAGTGAAAGGACAGACACCGGGGAGCTGTTTTTT. Its protein product is CASSERTDTGELFF.

Written as DNA, the CDR3 is TGTGCCAGCAGCAAGATCATGGATCAGCCCCAGCATTTT. The encoded protein is CASSKIMDQPQHF. The rearrangement links TRBV21-1 to TRBJ1-5. TRBV21-1 corresponds to a pseudogene. The CDR3 covers 13 residues.

This clone is medium-sized. The V gene is TRBV25-1, the J gene TRBJ2-3; D gene ambiguous. Germline V gives CDR1 MGHDK, CDR2 SYGVNS. The CDR3 has 16 amino acids. The V end was cut by 3 bases, the J end by 4 bases, with 17 bases between. CDR3 residues: CASSDPAAESADTQYF. The CDR3 DNA sequence: TGTGCCAGCAGTGATCCCGCGGCAGAGTCGGCAGATACGCAGTATTTT.

The V gene is TRBV5-1, the J gene TRBJ2-3; 7 bases map to TRBD2. The CDR3 consists of 13 residues. V lost 4 bases, J lost 8 bases, and 7 bases stayed unmatched. Germline assignment: CDR1 SGHRS and CDR2 YFSETQ. CDR3 DNA: TGCGCCAGCAGCCGGGGGGAGATGGGTACGCAGTATTTT. This codes for CASSRGEMGTQYF.